A selection of T cell receptor beta chains follows, all from one sample in a study of OX40 agonist ivuxolimab in advanced cancers. The assay was immunoSEQ multiplex PCR, and TCRdb's table has in-frame clones only and misses some. The sample shows 61,000 or so clones, 86% of them seen only once. Sequenced here: CD4+ or CD8+ T cells sorted from blood, sampled in a trial of the OX40 agonist ivuxolimab. These receptors all stem from an adult with an advanced solid tumor such as melanoma, head and neck, liver or kidney cancer. Each CDR3 is given with its conserved first and last residue. A D gene is named only where the DNA matches it firmly. Size tells how often a clone was seen (once, few, many) or the class of an expanded clone, and some rows leave it out.

V	size	J	D	CDR3	DNA
TRBV2	NA	TRBJ1-4	NA	CASSVLWREKLFF	TGTGCCAGCAGTGTCCTATGGAGGGAAAAACTGTTTTTT
TRBV11-2	NA	TRBJ2-1	NA	CASSLSSYNEQFF	TGTGCCAGCAGCTTAAGCTCCTACAATGAGCAGTTCTTC
TRBV5-1	NA	TRBJ1-4	TRBD1	CASGPGGAATNEKLFF	TGCGCCAGCGGACCAGGGGGCGCCGCAACTAATGAAAAACTGTTTTTT
TRBV6-6	NA	TRBJ1-2	NA	CASSYSQGPEQGYTF	TGTGCCAGCAGTTACTCTCAGGGACCCGAGCAAGGCTACACCTTC
TRBV18	NA	TRBJ1-2	NA	CASSRQSQTGSGYTF	TGTGCCAGCTCACGCCAATCCCAGACGGGCTCTGGCTACACCTTC
TRBV11-1	NA	TRBJ2-7	NA	CASSLATSGPSYEQYF	TGTGCCAGCAGCTTAGCAACCTCCGGACCGAGCTACGAGCAGTACTTC
TRBV2	NA	TRBJ1-4	TRBD1	CASSLDRATNEKLFF	TGTGCCAGCAGTTTAGACAGGGCGACTAATGAAAAACTGTTTTTT
TRBV15	NA	TRBJ1-5	TRBD1	CATSRVNRGRDQPQHF	TGTGCCACCAGCAGAGTGAACAGGGGGCGAGATCAGCCCCAGCATTTT
TRBV19	NA	TRBJ1-1	NA	CASSITGRANTEAFF	TGTGCCAGTAGTATTACCGGTAGGGCGAACACTGAAGCTTTCTTT
TRBV21-1	NA	TRBJ2-5	NA	CASSSRLVEETQYF	TGTGCCAGCAGCTCTAGACTAGTTGAAGAGACCCAGTACTTC
TRBV25-1	NA	TRBJ1-2	NA	CASSYRGRDGYTF	TGTGCCAGCAGTTACCGGGGCCGGGACGGCTACACCTTC
TRBV19	NA	TRBJ1-5	NA	CASSIDKWTGNQPQHF	TGTGCCAGTAGTATAGATAAGTGGACAGGCAATCAGCCCCAGCATTTT
TRBV6-5	NA	TRBJ1-2	NA	CASRSARNNNYGYTF	TGTGCCAGCAGATCCGCCCGAAACAATAACTATGGCTACACCTTC
TRBV15	NA	TRBJ2-2	NA	CATSRDRGAGELFF	TGTGCCACCAGCAGAGATCGGGGTGCCGGGGAGCTGTTTTTT
TRBV28	NA	TRBJ1-1	TRBD1	CASRRWTGGTEAFF	TGTGCCAGCAGACGATGGACAGGGGGCACTGAAGCTTTCTTT
TRBV30	NA	TRBJ2-1	NA	CAWSGGLSYNEQFF	TGTGCCTGGAGTGGGGGGTTGTCCTACAATGAGCAGTTCTTC
TRBV5-4	NA	TRBJ1-6	TRBD1	CASSWTGGDYNSPLHF	TGTGCCAGCAGCTGGACAGGGGGAGACTATAATTCACCCCTCCACTTT
TRBV18	NA	TRBJ1-4	TRBD1	CASSPRGREKLFF	TGTGCCAGCTCGCCAAGGGGGCGGGAAAAACTGTTTTTT
TRBV9	NA	TRBJ2-1	NA	CASSEPLGDGEQFF	TGTGCCAGCAGTGAACCATTAGGGGACGGTGAGCAGTTCTTC
TRBV4-1	NA	TRBJ1-1	NA	CASASGRGGNTEAFF	TGCGCCAGCGCCTCAGGTAGAGGGGGGAACACTGAAGCTTTCTTT
TRBV5-4	NA	TRBJ1-6	NA	CASSLSGVDSPLHF	TGTGCCAGCAGCTTATCTGGGGTTGATTCACCCCTCCACTTT
TRBV7-2	NA	TRBJ2-5	NA	CASSPPVGETQYF	TGTGCCAGCAGCCCGCCCGTAGGGGAGACCCAGTACTTC
TRBV6-1	NA	TRBJ1-1	TRBD1	CASTGQGELNTEAFF	TGTGCCAGCACCGGACAGGGGGAGTTGAACACTGAAGCTTTCTTT
TRBV5-6	NA	TRBJ1-1	NA	CASREDSRGTEAFF	TGTGCCAGCAGGGAGGACAGTCGAGGCACTGAAGCTTTCTTT
TRBV6-6	NA	TRBJ1-1	NA	CASSYWEYTEAFF	TGTGCCAGCAGTTACTGGGAGTACACTGAAGCTTTCTTT
TRBV2	NA	TRBJ2-5	NA	CASSDPWRAETQYF	TGTGCCAGCAGTGACCCGTGGCGAGCAGAGACCCAGTACTTC
TRBV29-1	NA	TRBJ2-7	NA	CSVYDTPYEQYF	TGCAGCGTTTATGACACTCCCTACGAGCAGTACTTC
TRBV7-9	NA	TRBJ2-7	TRBD2	CASSPTGAGGFYEQYF	TGTGCCAGCAGCCCAACGGGGGCGGGGGGGTTCTACGAGCAGTACTTC
TRBV27	once	TRBJ2-5	TRBD2	CASSLHSGGTQETQYF	TGTGCCAGCAGTTTACATAGCGGGGGGACCCAAGAGACCCAGTACTTC